The source of this TCR beta chain is a study of shared clonotypes between healthy human individuals. Study background: Per-donor plates numbered three CD4 naive, three CD4 memory, two CD8 naive and one CD8 memory.

Once extracted for a subset, genomic DNA was divided evenly among several immunoSEQ plates. Measured with immunoSEQ multiplex PCR; TCRdb has only the in-frame clones, and not every one. Among about 2 million clones, approximately 94% were seen once, and the ten largest hold about 1.1%. As to this clone: Its antigen remains unknown.

CDR3 length equals 15 residues. The V gene's germline CDR1 is SGHDT and CDR2 YYEEEE. Trimming left V 1 base short and J 0 bases short, with 5 bases between. The naive CD8 population came from CD45RO-negative cells selected for CCR7, without terminally differentiated effector memory CD45RA+ cells. Study results and caveats: Clonotype sharing among donors was expected to depend on sequencing depth. With few donors, the genetic and exposure-history diversity represented was limited.

This chain uses TRBV5-6 with TRBJ2-6, with D perhaps matching TRBD1 (5 bases). This TCR was recovered from a man between 18 and 29 years old in good health. Sample: naive CD8+ T cells sorted from blood. CDR3 bases: TGTGCCAGCAGCTTGAGGGGCTCTGGGGCCAACGTCCTGACTTTC. Amino acids: CASSLRGSGANVLTF.